The rows below give T cell receptor beta chains drawn from one sample of a study of blood T cells in healthy people across ages. One entry per CDR3 protein, called by TCRdb with MiXCR from the 5' RACE reads. The repertoire includes about 1,500,000 distinct CDR3 sequences, 28% of them detected once, and roughly 8.2% sits in the top ten. Sequences were obtained from blood. These TCRs come from a woman between 25 and 40 years old in good health. Both conserved end residues are part of each CDR3.

j_call,v_call,cdr3_aa
TRBJ1-2,TRBV6-6,CASCFDGMTGYTF
TRBJ2-1,TRBV29-1,CSVEGQSMFYNEQFF
TRBJ2-7,TRBV10-3,CAISELGTYEQYF
TRBJ1-2,TRBV12-3/TRBV12-4,CASSLQPPTNGYTF
TRBJ2-7,TRBV10-3,CAISGMVGSYEQYF
TRBJ1-4,TRBV2,CASTIGFINEKLFF
TRBJ1-2,TRBV9,CASSVDTRPPNYGYTF
TRBJ2-5,TRBV7-9,CASSLDGTSVLWGETQYF
TRBJ2-1,TRBV5-1,CASRLEGSLNNEQFF
TRBJ2-7,TRBV20-1,CSASPGQGVREQYF
TRBJ2-7,TRBV5-1,CASSLVTSGNYEQYF
TRBJ2-7,TRBV2,CASSGGPQYF
TRBJ1-2,TRBV20-1,CSARDYGRGASGYTF
TRBJ1-5,TRBV6-1,CASIRDRVSNQPQHF
TRBJ1-1,TRBV10-2,CASSEQDRARDEAFF
TRBJ1-6,TRBV6-5,CASSSDRENSPLHF
TRBJ2-7,TRBV7-8,CASSSKGGSPLSYEQYF
TRBJ2-7,TRBV5-1,CASSPIETASAYF
TRBJ1-5,TRBV6-5,CASSSYKTGNQPQHF
TRBJ1-2,TRBV7-9,CASSLGIEGGYTF
TRBJ2-3,TRBV10-3,CAISGQGATDTQYF
TRBJ2-7,TRBV5-4,CASSLGPDGSYEQYF
TRBJ1-2,TRBV30,CAWRTGEHYGYTF
TRBJ1-2,TRBV6-5,CASRRPRGGFYGYTF
TRBJ2-1,TRBV6-1,CASLRISGGYNEQFF
TRBJ2-7,TRBV29-1,CSARWEREQYF
TRBJ2-7,TRBV20-1,CSARANRGSTEQYF
TRBJ1-2,TRBV20-1,CSAPDRGVSYGYTF
TRBJ2-1,TRBV29-1,CSGERGGSYNEQFF